This T cell receptor beta chain originates from a study of blood T cell repertoires in COVID-19. In the study overall: The United States, Italy and Spain were the sources of the acute and convalescent COVID-19 samples. Sample material is recorded as cDNA or gDNA derived from T cells, B-cell-depleted T cells, or PBMCs.

From germline, CDR1 is SGHRS and CDR2 YFSETQ. V was trimmed by 0 bases and J by 4 bases, leaving 12 bases between them. The CDR3 is 15 amino acids. In the authors' workflow: Amplification of reference gene primers was used by the study to estimate nucleated cell counts. Sequenced by immunoSEQ multiplex PCR; TCRdb stores in-frame clones only, minus some. D and trimming come from the DNA, and the V and J calls and clone size come from that table. This table has some 42,000 clones, around 82% appearing once. The rearrangement links TRBV5-1 to TRBJ2-3; a weak D match, TRBD1 (6 bases). Sequenced material: peripheral blood. The source is an elderly man with acute or convalescent COVID-19. CDR3 DNA sequence: TGCGCCAGCAGCTTGGTCGGCAGGGGCCCAGATACGCAGTATTTT. It translates to CASSLVGRGPDTQYF.